The next 28 T cell receptor beta chains were all read from a single sample in a study of blood T cell repertoires in COVID-19. Repertoires were generated with immunoSEQ multiplex PCR, while TCRdb's copy carries only in-frame clones and drops some. The sample consists of some 120,000 clones, 80% to 90% of them appearing once. Sequencing input: peripheral blood. The receptors stem from a woman aged 55-69 years with acute or convalescent COVID-19.

This chain links TRBV25-1 with TRBJ1-1; no definite D call. The length of the CDR3 is 14 residues. Germline CDR1 reads MGHDK; CDR2 reads SYGVNS. Trimming left V 3 bases short and J 3 bases short, with 11 bases between. The chain's CDR3 is CASSDPPRYTEAFF. The DNA for the CDR3 is TGTGCCAGCAGTGACCCCCCCAGATACACTGAAGCTTTCTTT.

The chain uses TRBV11-2 and TRBJ2-7; 10 bases are a match to TRBD1. From germline, CDR1 is SGHAT and CDR2 FQNNGV. The ends lost 1 base at V and 4 bases at J; junction bases unmatched: 1. The CDR3 runs to 14 residues. The CDR3 loop reads CASSLVGQGYEQYF. The DNA for the CDR3 is TGTGCCAGCAGCTTAGTGGGACAGGGGTACGAGCAGTACTTC.

The chain joins TRBV9 to TRBJ2-1; 10 bases agree with TRBD2. The CDR3 has 15 residues. Germline V gene sequence: CDR1 SGDLS, CDR2 YYNGEE. The V segment lost 7 bases and the J segment 0 bases; nucleotides outside the gene matches: 4. The chain's CDR3 is CASASGGSSYNEQFF. The CDR3 DNA follows: TGTGCCAGCGCTAGCGGGGGAAGCTCCTACAATGAGCAGTTCTTC.

CDR3 loop: CASSGPADRLNYGYTF. In DNA, the CDR3 is TGTGCCAGTAGTGGTCCTGCGGACAGGCTTAACTATGGCTACACCTTC. The chain carries TRBV19 and TRBJ1-2; TRBD1 matches 7 bases. In germline, CDR1 is LNHDA, CDR2 SQIVND (reference sequence). This CDR3 is built from 16 residues. V dropped 5 bases and J dropped 1; count of bases not matched to a gene: 10.

The V gene is TRBV7-3, the J gene TRBJ1-2; 7 bases align to TRBD1. This CDR3 is built from 15 residues. CDR1 is SGHTA, CDR2 FQGTGA, per germline. J gave up 4 bases and V 4 bases, and 9 bases lay outside the gene matches. The CDR3 nucleotides read TGTGCCAGCAGCTCCTATACAGGGGTATCCTATGGCTACACCTTC. Protein sequence: CASSSYTGVSYGYTF.

The J gene is TRBJ1-6, the V gene TRBV6-6; D may be TRBD1 (6 bases). Germline loops: CDR1 MNHNY, CDR2 SVGAGI (reference sequence). V was trimmed by 9 bases and J by 10 bases, leaving 16 bases between them. The CDR3 runs to 13 residues. This CDR3 is CASEGQGTSPLHF. The CDR3 nucleotides read TGTGCCAGTGAAGGGCAGGGGACGTCACCCCTCCACTTT.

The V and J genes are TRBV19 and TRBJ1-1, with D maybe TRBD1 (6 bases). Germline loops: CDR1 LNHDA, CDR2 SQIVND (reference sequence). The CDR3 consists of 12 residues. Trimming took off 5 bases at V and 8 bases at J, with 12 bases between the two ends. CDR3 coding DNA: TGTGCCAGTAGTGCGGGGGGACAAGAAGCTTTCTTT. It is translated as CASSAGGQEAFF.

In regard to this clone: This CDR3 is also generated by other DNA sequences in the sample. The chain links TRBV28 to TRBJ1-2; D not certain. Between the trimmed V and J ends, which lost 5 bases and 4 bases, there was a span of 8 bases. The CDR3 is 12 residues long. The germline V gene encodes CDR1 MDHEN and CDR2 SYDVKM. The DNA for the CDR3 is TGTGCCAGCAGTCCCCCCGGCTATGGCTACACCTTC. It is translated as CASSPPGYGYTF.

This rearrangement joins TRBV5-1 to TRBJ1-3; 8 bases match TRBD1. V was clipped by 4 bases and J by 2 bases; unmatched bases: 5. The CDR3 loop spans 15 amino acids. CDR1 and CDR2 (germline): SGHRS, YFSETQ. This chain's CDR3 is CASSLDRVTGNTIYF. Written as DNA, the CDR3 is TGCGCCAGCAGCCTGGACAGGGTGACTGGAAACACCATATATTTT.

The CDR3 bases are TGTGCCAGCTCACCATTACAGGGGATGGTGGAAAAACTGTTTTTT. It encodes CASSPLQGMVEKLFF. V is TRBV18 and J is TRBJ1-4; 7 positions match TRBD1. The CDR3 spans 15 residues. V shed 2 bases and J 8 bases; nucleotides not matched to a gene: 8. Germline assignment: CDR1 KGHSH and CDR2 LQKENI.

J is TRBJ2-5 and V is TRBV18; D call uncertain. Per germline, CDR1 KGHSH and CDR2 LQKENI. The V gene lost 1 base and the J gene lost 4 bases, with 13 bases spanning the gap. This CDR3 is built from 15 residues. The CDR3 loop is CASSPRLVSSETQYF. DNA for the CDR3: TGTGCCAGCTCACCACGTCTTGTCTCTTCAGAGACCCAGTACTTC. Together with reference TRBV18 and TRBJ2-5, the CDR3 gives the full variable domain: NAGVMQNPRHLVRRRGQEARLRCSPMKGHSHVYWYRQLPEEGLKFMVYLQKENIIDESGMPKERFSAEFPKEGPSILRIQQVVRGDSAAYFCASSPRLVSSETQYFGPGTRLLVL.

The chain links TRBV2 to TRBJ1-2; 7 bases are a match to TRBD1. The CDR3 runs 15 residues. V was clipped by 8 bases and J by 2 bases; unmatched bases: 11. Per germline, CDR1 SNHLY and CDR2 FYNNEI. In nucleotides, the CDR3 is TGTGCCAGCGCGACAGGGCTGGGGATAAACTATGGCTACACCTTC. Its protein product is CASATGLGINYGYTF.

This clone appeared a single time. The chain has TRBV2 and TRBJ1-2; the D gene is possibly TRBD1 (6 bases). This CDR3 spans 17 amino acids. Germline V lookup: CDR1 SNHLY, CDR2 FYNNEI. V dropped 4 bases and J dropped 3 bases, with 21 bases sitting between them. Written as DNA, the CDR3 is TGTGCCAGCAGTGGGGGGCAGGGGCTCCTCCTCGACTATGGCTACACCTTC. It encodes CASSGGQGLLLDYGYTF.

The chain links TRBV27 to TRBJ1-1; 10 nucleotides agree with TRBD1. V dropped 2 bases and J dropped 6; count of bases not matched to a gene: 6. From germline, CDR1 is MNHEY and CDR2 SMNVEV (reference sequence). CDR3 length equals 15 residues. In nucleotides, the CDR3 is TGTGCCAGCAGTTTAGTAAGGGACAGGGGTCCTGAAGCTTTCTTT. It codes for CASSLVRDRGPEAFF.

V and J are TRBV6-5 and TRBJ2-4; TRBD1 aligns across 10 bases. This CDR3 spans 15 amino acids. Trimming at V came to 8 bases and at J to 6 bases, leaving 10 bases not matched to a gene. The germline gives CDR1 MNHEY, CDR2 SVGAGI. CDR3 sequence reads: CASHGGDRGRNIQYF. The CDR3 DNA sequence: TGTGCCAGCCATGGAGGGGACAGGGGAAGAAACATTCAGTACTTC.

V gene TRBV5-6 combines with J gene TRBJ1-2, with D perhaps TRBD1 (5 bases). The CDR3 extends over 16 amino acids. V was clipped by 5 bases and J by 4 bases, with 21 bases between them. Germline V lookup: CDR1 SGHDT, CDR2 YYEEEE. The CDR3 nucleotides are TGTGCCAGCAGTCTCGGGGGGACGGGTCGGGCCTATGGCTACACCTTC. Translating gives CASSLGGTGRAYGYTF.

This chain uses TRBV7-6 with TRBJ2-1; D might be TRBD1 (6 bases). CDR1 and CDR2 (germline): SGHVS, FNYEAQ. V was shortened by 5 bases and J by 7 bases, with 24 bases between the two germline ends. The CDR3 runs to 17 residues. Written as DNA, the CDR3 is TGTGCCAGCAGCCGAGGGGGTGGTCTTATCTTTGGGAATGAGCAGTTCTTC. Protein product: CASSRGGGLIFGNEQFF.

This sequence joins TRBV27 and TRBJ1-1; D is ambiguous. The CDR3 contains 16 residues. V lost 0 bases and J lost 1, with 12 bases in between. Germline V gene lookup returns CDR1 MNHEY and CDR2 SMNVEV (reference sequence). CDR3 protein: CASSLSMVTRNTEAFF. The CDR3, as DNA: TGTGCCAGCAGTTTATCGATGGTTACCAGGAACACTGAAGCTTTCTTT.

This sequence joins TRBV7-8 and TRBJ2-1, with 7 bases matching TRBD2. Losses at the gene ends were 1 base for V and 3 bases for J; bases not matched to a gene: 12. There are 18 residues in the CDR3. Germline CDR1 and CDR2: SGHVS and FQNEAQ. This CDR3 reads CASSLGGRAKTNYNEQFF. The CDR3 region has the DNA TGTGCCAGCAGCTTAGGCGGGAGAGCCAAAACCAACTACAATGAGCAGTTCTTC.

The chain joins TRBV7-8 to TRBJ2-7; 10 nucleotides align to TRBD2. Unmatched junction bases numbered 5, after V lost 0 bases and J lost 3 bases. The V gene's germline CDR1 is SGHVS and CDR2 FQNEAQ. There are 16 residues in the CDR3. The DNA for the CDR3 is TGTGCCAGCAGCTTAGCTACTAGCGGGGCCGTCTACGAGCAGTACTTC. Translated, it gives CASSLATSGAVYEQYF. The whole variable domain, filled in from reference TRBV7-8 and TRBJ2-7, reads GAGVSQSPRYKVAKRGQDVALRCDPISGHVSLFWYQQALGQGPEFLTYFQNEAQLDKSGLPSDRFFAERPEGSVSTLKIQRTQQEDSAVYLCASSLATSGAVYEQYFGPGTRLTVT.

The chain couples TRBV10-3 to TRBJ2-3; TRBD1 is a possible D gene (8 bases). The CDR3 runs to 14 residues. Germline V gene lookup returns CDR1 ENHRY and CDR2 SYGVKD. The V gene lost 8 bases and the J gene lost 1 base, with 13 bases spanning the gap. The CDR3 loop reads CAISGGQGTDTQYF. CDR3 coding DNA: TGTGCCATCTCGGGGGGACAGGGCACAGATACGCAGTATTTT.

This clone occurred a few times. The V and J genes are TRBV28 and TRBJ1-4, with TRBD1 matching 9 bases. The germline gives CDR1 MDHEN, CDR2 SYDVKM. J was trimmed by 5 bases and V by 4 bases; bases with no gene match: 2. The CDR3 runs to 14 residues. CDR3 nucleotide sequence: TGTGCCAGCAGTTGGGACAGGGTGAATGAAAAACTGTTTTTT. Protein: CASSWDRVNEKLFF.

CDR3: CASSFSGIFYNEQFF. In DNA, the CDR3 is TGTGCCAGCAGTTTTAGCGGGATCTTCTACAATGAGCAGTTCTTC. The rearrangement uses TRBV6-2 or TRBV6-3 and TRBJ2-1, with 8 bases matching TRBD2. The CDR3 contains 15 residues. The germline V gene has CDR1 MNHEY and CDR2 SVGEGT. Trimming removed 4 bases from V and 3 bases from J; junction bases left unmatched: 5.

This clone was detected only once. The chain is built from TRBV2 and TRBJ2-7; 8 bases are a match to TRBD2. V trimming: 8 bases; J trimming: 3 bases; junction bases outside the gene matches: 12. CDR3 length: 15 amino acids. Germline CDR1 SNHLY, CDR2 FYNNEI. The CDR3 loop is CASHYRSGALYEQYV. In nucleotides, the CDR3 is TGTGCCAGCCACTACCGTAGCGGGGCTCTCTACGAGCAGTACGTC.

A single count supports this clone. The chain combines TRBV4-1 with TRBJ2-7; 8 positions match TRBD2. CDR3 length: 15 residues. Germline V gene data show CDR1 as MGHRA and CDR2 as YSYEKL. The ends lost 2 bases at V and 2 bases at J; junction bases unmatched: 5. CDR3 in DNA: TGCGCCAGCAGCCAACGGCTAGCGGGCCCCTACGAGCAGTACTTC. Amino acids: CASSQRLAGPYEQYF.

This clone was observed a handful of times. The gene calls are TRBV6-2 or TRBV6-3 and TRBJ1-1; D call uncertain. CDR1 is MNHEY, CDR2 SVGEGT, per germline. V lost 3 bases to trimming and J lost 1 base, with 15 bases between them. The CDR3 extends over 16 amino acids. The CDR3 reads CASSYLRRRGNTEAFF. The CDR3, as DNA: TGTGCCAGCAGTTATCTGAGGAGACGGGGGAACACTGAAGCTTTCTTT.

The genes are TRBV30 and TRBJ1-2, with a weak D call TRBD1 (6 bases). Germline lookup yields CDR1 GTSNPN and CDR2 SVGIG (reference sequence). V was pared by 4 bases and J by 4 bases, with 13 bases between. The CDR3 is 13 residues long. The CDR3 is CAWTPQGTYGYTF. CDR3 DNA: TGTGCCTGGACCCCACAGGGAACCTATGGCTACACCTTC.

V usage is TRBV2 and J usage is TRBJ2-7, with D perhaps matching TRBD2 (5 bases). The CDR3 spans 12 residues. Germline V gene data show CDR1 as SNHLY and CDR2 as FYNNEI. V lost 6 bases and J 3 bases, leaving 9 bases between the germline ends. CDR3 loop: CASRLTNYEQYF. DNA of the CDR3: TGTGCCAGCAGACTGACTAACTACGAGCAGTACTTC.